Listed below are T cell receptor beta chains from one sample, sequenced in a study of blood T cell repertoires in COVID-19. The data were produced by immunoSEQ multiplex PCR, yet TCRdb's version contains in-frame clones alone and is incomplete. This sample has 180,000 or so clones, with around 90% found just once. Sequenced material: peripheral blood. The receptors stem from a man aged 50 to 60 with acute or convalescent COVID-19. The CDR3 runs from the conserved cysteine through the conserved F or W. A D gene is named only where the DNA matches it firmly. Clone size is given for some rows only: seen once, a few or many times, or a class if the clone is expanded.

j_gene | abundance | v_gene | d_gene | CDR3nt | CDR3aa
TRBJ2-5 | . | TRBV18 | TRBD1 | TGTGCCAGCTCACCACCCCAGGGGGCAGAGACCCAGTACTTC | CASSPPQGAETQYF
TRBJ2-3 | once | TRBV5-6 | . | TGTGCCAGCAGCTTTAGCGGAGAGGGAGATACGCAGTATTTT | CASSFSGEGDTQYF
TRBJ1-1 | . | TRBV12-5 | . | TGTGCTAGTGCCCCGGGGATGAACACTGAAGCTTTCTTT | CASAPGMNTEAFF
TRBJ2-2 | few | TRBV18 | . | TGTGCCAGCTCACCAGGGCAGGTTGGCACCGGGGAGCTGTTTTTT | CASSPGQVGTGELFF
TRBJ2-5 | . | TRBV7-9 | . | TGTGCCAGCAGCTCCGAGAGACGGGATCAGTACTTC | CASSSERRDQYF
TRBJ2-1 | . | TRBV30 | . | TGTGCCTGGAGCCGACTAGTTGCTAAGGGTGAGCAGTTCTTC | CAWSRLVAKGEQFF
TRBJ2-2 | . | TRBV28 | TRBD2 | TGTGCCAGCAAAACTAATAGCGGGAGGAACACCGGGGAGCTGTTTTTT | CASKTNSGRNTGELFF
TRBJ1-1 | . | TRBV4-2 | . | TGTGCCAGCAGCCAAGAAGGGGGGGGTGCTGAAGCTTTCTTT | CASSQEGGGAEAFF
TRBJ2-2 | . | TRBV11-2 | . | TGTGCCAGCAGCTTAGGCTCAGCCGGGGAGCTGTTTTTT | CASSLGSAGELFF
TRBJ1-5 | . | TRBV7-8 | TRBD1 | TGTGCCAGCAGCTTAAGGGCAGGGGGCTTCGGAGATCAGCCCCAGCATTTT | CASSLRAGGFGDQPQHF
TRBJ1-3 | . | TRBV4-2 | . | TGTGCCAGCAGCCAAGAGGGGCGACAGGTCGGCTCTGGAAACACCATATATTTT | CASSQEGRQVGSGNTIYF
TRBJ2-1 | . | TRBV7-9 | TRBD1 | TGTGCCAGCAGCCCCCCTGACAGGGACGATGAGCAGTTCTTC | CASSPPDRDDEQFF
TRBJ1-1 | . | TRBV14 | . | TGTGCCAGCAGCGTAGGGGGGGTGAACACTGAAGCTTTCTTT | CASSVGGVNTEAFF
TRBJ2-1 | . | TRBV7-3 | . | TGTGCCAGCAGCTTCTCCGGGACACTCAACAATGAGCAGTTCTTC | CASSFSGTLNNEQFF
TRBJ1-2 | . | TRBV6-5 | . | TGTGCCAGCAGTCCCCGCGAAAGGAGGACCTATGGCTACACCTTC | CASSPRERRTYGYTF
TRBJ2-5 | . | TRBV5-4 | TRBD2 | TGTGCCAGCAGCTTGCTCGGAGATAGCGGGAGGGGGCAAGAGACCCAGTACTTC | CASSLLGDSGRGQETQYF
TRBJ1-4 | . | TRBV5-4 | . | TGTGCCAGCAGCTTTGAGACAGGAGCTAATGAAAAACTGTTTTTT | CASSFETGANEKLFF
TRBJ2-3 | . | TRBV4-2 | . | TGTGCCAGCAGCCAAGATTTGAGCCCCGGGTTGGGAGATACGCAGTATTTT | CASSQDLSPGLGDTQYF
TRBJ2-3 | . | TRBV18 | . | TGTGCCAGCTCACCATCACTAGCTCCTAGCACAGATACGCAGTATTTT | CASSPSLAPSTDTQYF
TRBJ1-1 | . | TRBV7-8 | . | TGTGCCAGCAGCCCCCAGGGGACAGAAGCTTTCTTT | CASSPQGTEAFF
TRBJ2-5 | . | TRBV6-5 | . | TGTGCCAGCAGTTACGGGGCACGGCAGTACTTC | CASSYGARQYF
TRBJ2-1 | . | TRBV19 | . | TGTGCCAGTAGTATGGGGGGAGAAATTTTTTCCTACAATGAGCAGTTCTTC | CASSMGGEIFSYNEQFF
TRBJ1-6 | . | TRBV19 | . | TGTGCCAGTAGTATAGTCGGCGTTCGAGGCTCACCCCTCCACTTT | CASSIVGVRGSPLHF
TRBJ1-1 | . | TRBV29-1 | . | TGCAGCGGAAAAGACTCCACTGGGAACACTGAAGCTTTCTTT | CSGKDSTGNTEAFF
TRBJ1-4 | . | TRBV30 | TRBD1 | TGTGCCTGGAGTGTATCCCGGACAGGACAGAATGAAAAACTGTTTTTT | CAWSVSRTGQNEKLFF
TRBJ1-5 | . | TRBV12-5 | . | TGTGCTAGTGGTTTCCGGGGGGGGGCAACGAAGCCCCAGCATTTT | CASGFRGGATKPQHF
TRBJ2-5 | once | TRBV15 | TRBD2 | TGTGCCACCAGCAGACCCGTGGGACAGCGGGGGGCCTCAGAGACCCAGTACTTC | CATSRPVGQRGASETQYF
TRBJ2-1 | . | TRBV11-1 | . | TGTGCCAGCAGCTTAATGTGGGACAACAATGAGCAGTTCTTC | CASSLMWDNNEQFF
TRBJ2-3 | . | TRBV4-1 | TRBD2 | TGCGCCAGCAGCCAAGCGCTAGCGGGACGCACAGATACGCAGTATTTT | CASSQALAGRTDTQYF
TRBJ1-4 | . | TRBV27 | . | TGTGCCAGCAGTTTATCTGGACACGCAACTAATGAAAAACTGTTTTTT | CASSLSGHATNEKLFF
TRBJ1-1 | . | TRBV7-3 | . | TGTGCCAGCAGCTTAGGGCAGAACACTGAAGCTTTCTTT | CASSLGQNTEAFF
TRBJ2-5 | . | TRBV5-1 | TRBD1 | TGCGCCAGCAGCTGGGGGACAGCCCAAGAGACCCAGTACTTC | CASSWGTAQETQYF
TRBJ2-1 | . | TRBV5-5 | TRBD1 | TGTGCCAGCAGCCCTGGGACAGGGAAATTCAATGAGCAGTTCTTC | CASSPGTGKFNEQFF
TRBJ2-3 | . | TRBV28 | TRBD2 | TGTGCCAGCAGACCCCTTAGCGGGAGGAGCACAGATACGCAGTATTTT | CASRPLSGRSTDTQYF
TRBJ2-5 | . | TRBV4-2 | TRBD2 | TGTGCCAGCAGCCAACAGACTAGCGGGCAAGAGACCCAGTACTTC | CASSQQTSGQETQYF
TRBJ1-5 | . | TRBV19 | . | TGTGCCAGTAGTATAGCGGGGAACGGGCAGCCCCAGCATTTT | CASSIAGNGQPQHF
TRBJ1-5 | . | TRBV28 | TRBD1 | TGTGCCAGCAGTCCGACAGGGGTTCAGCCCCAGCATTTT | CASSPTGVQPQHF
TRBJ2-1 | once | TRBV5-1 | . | TGCGCCACTAGGGACTCGGGGACAGATTACAATGAGCAGTTCTTC | CATRDSGTDYNEQFF
TRBJ1-1 | . | TRBV12-3/TRBV12-4 | TRBD1 | TGTGCCAGCAGACGCCGGGACAGGGGTGAAGCTTTCTTT | CASRRRDRGEAFF
TRBJ2-5 | . | TRBV5-8 | . | TGTGCCAGCAGCCGGGTGCAGGGAGGGACCCAGTACTTC | CASSRVQGGTQYF
TRBJ1-2 | few | TRBV18 | . | TGTGCCAGCTCACCGGGGGCAGGGGAAAACTATGGCTACACCTTC | CASSPGAGENYGYTF
TRBJ2-4 | . | TRBV7-9 | TRBD2 | TGTGCCAGCAGCCTATCGGGGGGGCTAGCCAAAAACATTCAGTACTTC | CASSLSGGLAKNIQYF